The next 32 T cell receptor beta chains were all read from a single sample in a study of shared clonotypes between healthy human individuals. TCRdb keeps only in-frame clones here, not all; method: immunoSEQ multiplex PCR. This table has around 2.5 million clones, roughly 93% appearing once. The sample taken for sequencing was naive CD4+ T cells from PBMCs. Indicated subset: CD45RA+ positively selected. These receptors all stem from a man between 18 and 35 years old in good health. Some clones in this sample may be carry-over from other donors' samples.

The V gene is TRBV28, the J gene TRBJ1-5; D is perhaps TRBD1 (5 bases). Germline-derived CDR1 and CDR2 are MDHEN and SYDVKM. The CDR3 consists of 16 residues. Trimming removed 5 bases from V and 5 bases from J, with 19 bases in between. CDR3 in DNA: TGTGCCAGCAGTCGATCCAGGGTCGGGCATGATCAGCCCCAGCATTTT. The encoded protein is CASSRSRVGHDQPQHF. The full variable domain, with the rest looked up from reference TRBV28 and TRBJ1-5, is DVKVTQSSRYLVKRTGEKVFLECVQDMDHENMFWYRQDPGLGLRLIYFSYDVKMKEKGDIPEGYSVSREKKERFSLILESASTNQTSMYLCASSRSRVGHDQPQHFGDGTRLSIL.

This clone appeared a single time. This rearrangement joins TRBV6-5 to TRBJ2-7; 7 nucleotides align to TRBD1. In germline, CDR1 is MNHEY, CDR2 SVGAGI. This CDR3 spans 14 amino acids. V trimming: 5 bases; J trimming: 5 bases; junction bases outside the gene matches: 9. CDR3 in amino acids: CASSSPGQWNEQYF. DNA for the CDR3: TGTGCCAGCAGTAGCCCGGGACAGTGGAACGAGCAGTACTTC.

This clone came up a few times. The V call is TRBV9, the J call TRBJ1-2, with TRBD1 matching over 8 bases. With V trimmed by 3 bases and J by 6 bases, 1 base remained unmatched. Germline CDR1 SGDLS, CDR2 YYNGEE. The CDR3 loop spans 12 amino acids. CDR3 sequence (DNA): TGTGCCAGCAGCGGGACAGGGCATGGCTACACCTTC. Its protein product is CASSGTGHGYTF.

This clone was seen once. This sequence joins TRBV23-1 and TRBJ1-5; D may be TRBD1 (5 bases). TRBV23-1 is marked as an open reading frame, function uncertain. V lost 7 bases and J lost 1, with 29 bases in between. The CDR3 has 20 residues. CDR3 nucleotides: TGCGCCAGCACTGGAACCCTGGATCCAGTGGGGACGCAAAGCAATCAGCCCCAGCATTTT. It is translated as CASTGTLDPVGTQSNQPQHF.

CDR3 amino acids: CASSTYITQYF. The CDR3 DNA reads as TGTGCCAGCAGTACCTACATCACCCAGTACTTC. The chain carries TRBV6-1 and TRBJ2-5; no clear D. The CDR3 is 11 amino acids. With 5 bases removed from V and 8 bases from J, the gap between germline ends came to 9 bases. In germline, CDR1 is MNHNS, CDR2 SASEGT.

The J gene is TRBJ1-6, the V gene TRBV18; D ambiguous. Deletions cut 3 bases from V and 8 bases from J, with 11 bases between. CDR1 and CDR2 from the germline V gene are KGHSH and LQKENI. There are 14 residues in the CDR3. The CDR3 here is CASSPSTADSPLHF. DNA of the CDR3: TGTGCCAGCTCACCGAGCACAGCCGATTCACCCCTCCACTTT. The whole variable domain, filled in from reference TRBV18 and TRBJ1-6, reads NAGVMQNPRHLVRRRGQEARLRCSPMKGHSHVYWYRQLPEEGLKFMVYLQKENIIDESGMPKERFSAEFPKEGPSILRIQQVVRGDSAAYFCASSPSTADSPLHFGNGTRLTVT.

This clone came up once. V and J are TRBV2 and TRBJ1-4, with D possibly being TRBD1 (6 bases). This CDR3 has 13 amino acids. Germline V lookup: CDR1 SNHLY, CDR2 FYNNEI. The V and J ends lost 4 bases and 8 bases respectively, with 11 bases between them. The CDR3 here is CASSAQGMEKLFF. The CDR3 coding sequence is TGTGCCAGCAGTGCACAGGGTATGGAAAAACTGTTTTTT.

This clone appeared a single time. V usage is TRBV6-6 and J usage is TRBJ1-1; tentative D call: TRBD1 (5 bases). The CDR3 length is 15 residues. V gave up 4 bases and J gave up 4 bases, with 16 bases separating them. Per the germline V gene, CDR1 is MNHNY and CDR2 is SVGAGI (reference sequence). The CDR3 region is CASSFPGVGGTEAFF. CDR3 nucleotide sequence: TGTGCCAGCAGTTTCCCCGGGGTCGGGGGCACTGAAGCTTTCTTT.

CDR3 DNA: TGTGCCAGCAGGAACAGCGGGGGACCTAATGAAAAACTGTTTTTT. Translation gives CASRNSGGPNEKLFF. This rearrangement joins TRBV28 to TRBJ1-4; possible D gene TRBD1, 5 bases. V dropped 6 bases and J dropped 3 bases, with 14 bases sitting between them. There are 15 residues in the CDR3. Germline V lookup: CDR1 MDHEN, CDR2 SYDVKM.

In nucleotides, the CDR3 is TGTGCCAGCAGCGATGGGGGCACGCAGTATTTT. It encodes CASSDGGTQYF. V gene TRBV7-2 combines with J gene TRBJ2-3; weak D call: TRBD1 (6 bases). The germline V and J ends were trimmed by 5 bases and 9 bases, with 9 bases remaining between them. This CDR3 spans 11 amino acids. The germline V gene has CDR1 SGHTA and CDR2 FQGNSA.

V and J are TRBV28 and TRBJ1-4, with TRBD1 matching 7 bases. The CDR3 has 15 amino acids. Germline-derived CDR1 and CDR2 are MDHEN and SYDVKM. Trimming removed 5 bases from V and 6 bases from J; junction bases left unmatched: 9. The CDR3: CASSQGGQGDEKLFF. CDR3 bases: TGTGCCAGCAGTCAAGGAGGGCAGGGGGATGAAAAACTGTTTTTT. Full variable domain (remainder filled in from reference TRBV28 and TRBJ1-4): DVKVTQSSRYLVKRTGEKVFLECVQDMDHENMFWYRQDPGLGLRLIYFSYDVKMKEKGDIPEGYSVSREKKERFSLILESASTNQTSMYLCASSQGGQGDEKLFFGSGTQLSVL.

This CDR3 is CAISVTGVGSDTQYF. The CDR3 region has the DNA TGTGCCATCAGTGTGACGGGGGTAGGGTCAGATACGCAGTATTTT. The rearrangement links TRBV10-3 to TRBJ2-3; D may be TRBD2 (6 bases). V lost 4 bases and J lost 4, with 15 bases in between. There are 15 residues in the CDR3. Germline-derived CDR1 and CDR2 are ENHRY and SYGVKD.

This clone occurred a few times. The rearrangement links TRBV30 to TRBJ1-4; 9 bases align to TRBD1. Germline-derived CDR1 and CDR2 are GTSNPN and SVGIG (reference sequence). The CDR3 sequence is 15 residues long. The V gene end was trimmed by 2 bases and the J gene end by 8 bases; junction bases not matched to a gene: 9. CDR3 sequence reads: CAWSFYRGLGEKLFF. The CDR3 DNA reads TGTGCCTGGAGTTTCTACAGGGGGCTGGGCGAAAAACTGTTTTTT.

The rearrangement links TRBV5-1 to TRBJ2-2; the D gene is possibly TRBD1 (5 bases). The CDR3 sequence is 15 residues long. V dropped 4 bases and J dropped 2 bases, with 12 bases sitting between them. Germline CDR1 SGHRS, CDR2 YFSETQ. CDR3 residues: CASSEQAINTGELFF. CDR3 coding DNA: TGCGCCAGCAGCGAACAGGCCATCAACACCGGGGAGCTGTTTTTT.

This clone was picked up one time. The CDR3 reads CASRSQMYGYTF. In nucleotides, the CDR3 is TGTGCCAGTAGGTCCCAGATGTATGGCTACACCTTC. This rearrangement joins TRBV19 to TRBJ1-2; D gene uncertain. The germline V gene encodes CDR1 LNHDA and CDR2 SQIVND (reference sequence). The CDR3 totals 12 residues. V shed 6 bases and J shed 5 bases, with 10 bases lying between them.

The chain uses TRBV5-1 and TRBJ2-1; D may be TRBD1 (5 bases). The ends were cut back, 2 bases at V and 0 bases at J, with 12 bases in the middle. Germline CDR1 is SGHRS and CDR2 is YFSETQ. The CDR3 loop spans 16 amino acids. CDR3 DNA: TGCGCCAGCAGCTTTGCCCAGGGAAGCTCCTACAATGAGCAGTTCTTC. It is translated as CASSFAQGSSYNEQFF.

The rearrangement joins TRBV19 to TRBJ2-7; D perhaps matches TRBD1 (6 bases). This CDR3 comprises 13 residues. Trimming took off 4 bases at V and 4 bases at J, with 11 bases between the two ends. The germline CDR1 and CDR2 sequences are LNHDA and SQIVND (reference sequence). The CDR3 spells CASSKGETYEQYF. CDR3 nucleotide sequence: TGTGCCAGTAGTAAGGGGGAGACTTACGAGCAGTACTTC.

This clone was counted a single time. The chain links TRBV5-1 to TRBJ2-1; D is perhaps TRBD1 (6 bases). The CDR3 sequence is 13 residues long. CDR1 is SGHRS and CDR2 is YFSETQ in the germline V gene. V lost 4 bases and J lost 10, with 15 bases in between. DNA for the CDR3: TGCGCCAGCAGCACTTTGACAGGAACGGAGCAGTTCTTC. Protein: CASSTLTGTEQFF.

The chain uses TRBV18 and TRBJ2-2; D possibly uses TRBD1 or TRBD2 (5 bases each). CDR3 length: 13 amino acids. V lost 6 bases to trimming and J lost 7 bases, with 12 bases between them. Germline V gene sequence: CDR1 KGHSH, CDR2 LQKENI. CDR3 nucleotides: TGTGCCAGCTCCCTTGGGACGAACGGGGAGCTGTTTTTT. This sequence encodes CASSLGTNGELFF. The full variable domain, completed using reference TRBV18 and TRBJ2-2, is NAGVMQNPRHLVRRRGQEARLRCSPMKGHSHVYWYRQLPEEGLKFMVYLQKENIIDESGMPKERFSAEFPKEGPSILRIQQVVRGDSAAYFCASSLGTNGELFFGEGSRLTVL.

The chain recombines TRBV7-9 with TRBJ1-5; the D is unclear. Germline V CDR1 and CDR2: SEHNR, FQNEAQ (reference sequence). V was cut by 4 bases and J by 3 bases, with 10 bases left in between. The CDR3 is made up of 14 amino acids. The CDR3 is CASSYSDFNQPQHF. The CDR3 coding sequence is TGTGCCAGCAGCTATTCAGATTTCAATCAGCCCCAGCATTTT.

The CDR3 coding sequence is TGCGCCAGCAGCCAAGGCTTTCTAGCGGGGGGGCAAGAGACCCAGTACTTC. Encoded protein: CASSQGFLAGGQETQYF. The chain joins TRBV4-1 to TRBJ2-5; 12 positions agree with TRBD2. Per the germline V gene, CDR1 is MGHRA and CDR2 is YSYEKL. The CDR3 covers 17 residues. Unmatched junction bases numbered 5, after V lost 1 base and J lost 2 bases.

A few counts support this clone. The gene calls are TRBV19 and TRBJ1-1; 8 bases fit TRBD1. Trimming at V came to 6 bases and at J to 5 bases, leaving 8 bases not matched to a gene. The CDR3 is 14 residues long. CDR1 is LNHDA, CDR2 SQIVND, per germline (reference sequence). The CDR3 protein is CASSSGTGRTEAFF. The CDR3 coding sequence is TGTGCCAGTAGCTCCGGGACAGGAAGAACTGAAGCTTTCTTT. Based on the CDR3 plus reference TRBV19 and TRBJ1-1, the full variable domain is DGGITQSPKYLFRKEGQNVTLSCEQNLNHDAMYWYRQDPGQGLRLIYYSQIVNDFQKGDIAEGYSVSREKKESFPLTVTSAQKNPTAFYLCASSSGTGRTEAFFGQGTRLTVV.

The chain recombines TRBV5-1 with TRBJ2-1; perhaps TRBD2 as D (6 bases). The length of the CDR3 is 17 residues. Between the trimmed V and J ends, which lost 2 bases and 1 base, there was a span of 16 bases. Germline V CDR1 and CDR2: SGHRS, YFSETQ. Here the CDR3 reads CASSFQGSGPSYNEQFF. Here the CDR3 DNA reads TGCGCCAGCAGCTTCCAGGGCAGCGGGCCATCCTACAATGAGCAGTTCTTC.

This clone was counted a single time. The chain is built from TRBV7-3 and TRBJ2-1, with a weak D call TRBD2 (6 bases). The CDR3 is 15 residues long. The germline V gene encodes CDR1 SGHTA and CDR2 FQGTGA. The V and J ends lost 5 bases and 3 bases respectively, with 14 bases between them. The DNA for the CDR3 is TGTGCCAGCAGCCAAGGGGCTAGCGACTACAATGAGCAGTTCTTC. Amino acids: CASSQGASDYNEQFF.

The count of this clone is one. The sample contains more than one DNA sequence encoding this CDR3. The V and J genes are TRBV28 and TRBJ2-7, with TRBD2 identical over 9 bases. Germline lookup yields CDR1 MDHEN and CDR2 SYDVKM. CDR3 size: 15 residues. The V segment lost 1 base and the J segment 2 bases; nucleotides outside the gene matches: 3. CDR3 loop: CASSLSASGAYEQYF. CDR3 DNA sequence: TGTGCCAGCAGTTTATCGGCTAGCGGGGCCTACGAGCAGTACTTC.

The count of this clone is one. V gene TRBV5-6 combines with J gene TRBJ2-3, with 7 bases that match TRBD1. V lost 3 bases to trimming and J lost 0 bases; unmatched junction nucleotides: 13. The CDR3 loop spans 18 amino acids. Germline V gene sequence: CDR1 SGHDT, CDR2 YYEEEE. CDR3 coding DNA: TGTGCCAGCAGCTCGACCCGGACAGGCCCTATTAGCACAGATACGCAGTATTTT. Translated: CASSSTRTGPISTDTQYF.

The chain carries TRBV7-2 and TRBJ1-2; 7 nucleotides match TRBD1. The CDR3 is 15 residues long. The trim removed 5 bases at V and 7 bases at J, leaving 13 bases unmatched. Per germline, CDR1 SGHTA and CDR2 FQGNSA. CDR3 coding DNA: TGTGCCAGCAGCAATACGGGGACAGTTCCGAGTGGCTACACCTTC. It translates to CASSNTGTVPSGYTF.

About this clone itself: Distinct nucleotide sequences in the sample also encode this CDR3. This chain links TRBV5-1 with TRBJ1-1, with TRBD1 identical over 9 bases. This CDR3 spans 14 amino acids. Germline lookup yields CDR1 SGHRS and CDR2 YFSETQ. The ends lost 4 bases at V and 5 bases at J; junction bases unmatched: 6. CDR3 nucleotide sequence: TGCGCCAGCAGCCAAGACAGGGGGATAACTGAAGCTTTCTTT. It specifies CASSQDRGITEAFF.

V usage is TRBV27 and J usage is TRBJ2-3, with TRBD1 matching 7 bases. The CDR3 is made up of 17 amino acids. After removal of 4 bases from V and 2 bases from J, the junction contained 12 bases not matched to a gene. CDR1 is MNHEY and CDR2 is SMNVEV in the germline V gene (reference sequence). The DNA of the CDR3 is TGTGCCAGCAGTTCAAGACAGGGATGGGGCCACACAGATACGCAGTATTTT. Its translation: CASSSRQGWGHTDTQYF.

CDR3 sequence: CASSGVGTGERKAFF. The CDR3 bases are TGTGCCAGCAGCGGCGTTGGGACAGGGGAGAGGAAAGCTTTCTTT. The J gene is TRBJ1-1, the V gene TRBV6-1; 10 positions match TRBD1. Germline CDR1 and CDR2: MNHNS and SASEGT. V shed 6 bases, J shed 9 bases, and the junction held 13 bases outside the gene matches. CDR3 length: 15 residues.

The chain carries TRBV5-1 and TRBJ2-5, with 8 bases identical to TRBD2. With V trimmed by 5 bases and J by 8 bases, 11 bases remained unmatched. This CDR3 has 14 residues. Germline-derived CDR1 and CDR2 are SGHRS and YFSETQ. CDR3 loop: CASSPLGAGVTQYF. CDR3 nucleotide sequence: TGCGCCAGCAGTCCCCTCGGAGCGGGAGTTACCCAGTACTTC.

The V and J genes are TRBV5-5 and TRBJ1-1, with D possibly TRBD1 on 5 matching bases. This CDR3 has 14 residues. Per germline, CDR1 SGHKS and CDR2 YYEKEE (reference sequence). V shed 2 bases and J shed 3 bases, with 11 bases lying between them. DNA of the CDR3: TGTGCCAGCAGCTTCCAGGGTCCCGACACTGAAGCTTTCTTT. This codes for CASSFQGPDTEAFF.